The 24 T cell receptor beta chains below all came from one sample that was sequenced in a study of blood T cell repertoires in COVID-19. TCRdb's copy holds only in-frame clones and misses some; the assay was immunoSEQ multiplex PCR. The sample lists 200,000 to 250,000 clones; under 85% were seen once. The sequenced sample consisted of peripheral blood. These receptors came from a man aged 25 to 40 who had recovered from COVID-19.

The rearrangement joins TRBV19 to TRBJ2-5; the D gene is possibly TRBD2 (5 bases). CDR3 length: 15 amino acids. CDR1 LNHDA and CDR2 SQIVND come from the germline V gene (reference sequence). Trimming stripped 3 bases from V and 5 bases from J, with 16 bases between. The CDR3 nucleotides are TGTGCCAGTAGTATGAATGGACTTTCTGCGGAGACCCAGTACTTC. Encoded protein: CASSMNGLSAETQYF.

The genes are TRBV4-1 and TRBJ1-1; 7 bases are a match to TRBD1. The CDR3 is 15 residues long. In germline, CDR1 is MGHRA, CDR2 YSYEKL. Germline trimming cut 2 bases from V and 1 base from J; bases unmatched to any gene: 4. In DNA form, the CDR3 reads TGCGCCAGCAGCCAATTTGACAGGGAGAACACTGAAGCTTTCTTT. Translation gives CASSQFDRENTEAFF.

The chain links TRBV24-1 to TRBJ2-1; 11 nucleotides agree with TRBD2. Germline trimming cut 4 bases from V and 9 bases from J; bases unmatched to any gene: 13. The germline CDR1 and CDR2 sequences are KGHDR and SFDVKD. The CDR3 covers 17 residues. CDR3 DNA sequence: TGTGCCACCAGTGACGATTTGTTAGCGGGGGGGCGGGGTGAGCAGTTCTTC. Amino acids: CATSDDLLAGGRGEQFF.

The chain recombines TRBV10-1 with TRBJ2-7; TRBD1 agrees at 8 bases. The CDR3 length is 13 residues. After removal of 8 bases from V and 3 bases from J, the junction contained 6 bases not matched to a gene. Germline V CDR1 and CDR2: WNHNN, SYGVQD (reference sequence). CDR3 bases: TGCGCCAGCGGACCAGGGGGCTACTACGAGCAGTACTTC. Protein sequence: CASGPGGYYEQYF.

The genes are TRBV10-3 and TRBJ2-1, with D possibly being TRBD2 (6 bases). The CDR3 runs to 13 residues. The germline V gene has CDR1 ENHRY and CDR2 SYGVKD. Trimming stripped 3 bases from V and 7 bases from J, with 10 bases between. The DNA for the CDR3 is TGTGCCATCAGTGACCTCCGGGGGAATGAGCAGTTCTTC. It codes for CAISDLRGNEQFF.

This clone was detected once. CDR3 loop: CASSISGRVAKNIQYF. The CDR3 region has the DNA TGTGCCAGTAGTATTAGCGGGAGAGTAGCCAAAAACATTCAGTACTTC. The V gene is TRBV19, the J gene TRBJ2-4; 9 positions agree with TRBD2. In germline, CDR1 is LNHDA, CDR2 SQIVND (reference sequence). Trimming removed 3 bases from V and 0 bases from J; junction bases left unmatched: 3. The CDR3 runs to 16 residues.

The V call is TRBV18, the J call TRBJ2-5, with a possible D match to TRBD1 (6 bases). The CDR3 is 14 residues long. The ends were cut back, 3 bases at V and 4 bases at J, with 12 bases in the middle. Germline values: CDR1 KGHSH, CDR2 LQKENI. This CDR3 is CASSPRGGGETQYF. The CDR3, as DNA: TGTGCCAGCTCACCGAGAGGGGGTGGAGAGACCCAGTACTTC.

This rearrangement joins TRBV18 to TRBJ2-7; possibly TRBD2 for D (6 bases). CDR1 and CDR2 from the germline V gene are KGHSH and LQKENI. This CDR3 is built from 15 residues. Trimming shortened V by 5 bases and J by 7 bases, and 21 bases separated the two germline ends. CDR3 nucleotide sequence: TGTGCCAGCTCAGACGGGACTGGCCGCTTGAGGGAGCAGTACTTC. This codes for CASSDGTGRLREQYF.

J is TRBJ1-2 and V is TRBV18; TRBD1 aligns across 7 bases. Germline values: CDR1 KGHSH, CDR2 LQKENI. The CDR3 has 16 amino acids. V shed 2 bases, J shed 2 bases, and the junction held 8 bases outside the gene matches. The chain's CDR3 is CASSPGTDTLNYGYTF. The CDR3, as DNA: TGTGCCAGCTCACCAGGGACAGATACTCTAAACTATGGCTACACCTTC.

The CDR3 region is CASSEAIGDTEAFF. The CDR3 DNA follows: TGTGCCAGCAGTGAAGCTATAGGGGACACTGAAGCTTTCTTT. V gene TRBV6-1 combines with J gene TRBJ1-1, with D perhaps TRBD1 (5 bases). Trimming shortened V by 0 bases and J by 3 bases, and 8 bases separated the two germline ends. This CDR3 contains 14 residues. Germline CDR1 reads MNHNS; CDR2 reads SASEGT.

V is TRBV11-2 and J is TRBJ2-7; 9 bases agree with TRBD2. The CDR3 runs to 14 residues. Trimming cost V 0 bases and J 6 bases; bases outside gene matches: 3. Germline V lookup: CDR1 SGHAT, CDR2 FQNNGV. This CDR3 is CASSLERGGSEQYF. The DNA for the CDR3 is TGTGCCAGCAGCTTAGAGCGGGGGGGCAGCGAGCAGTACTTC. Full variable domain (outside the CDR3, taken from reference TRBV11-2 and TRBJ2-7): EAGVAQSPRYKIIEKRQSVAFWCNPISGHATLYWYQQILGQGPKLLIQFQNNGVVDDSQLPKDRFSAERLKGVDSTLKIQPAKLEDSAVYLCASSLERGGSEQYFGPGTRLTVT.

The J gene is TRBJ2-1, the V gene TRBV12-3 or TRBV12-4, with TRBD1 as a possible D gene (5 bases). The CDR3 has 13 amino acids. Trimming removed 0 bases at V and 13 bases at J, with 13 bases between. The CDR3 DNA reads TGTGCCAGCAGTTTAGCGGGCAGGGAAGTCCAGTTCTTC. Encoded protein: CASSLAGREVQFF.

The chain employs TRBV3-1 (or the pseudogene TRBV3-2) and TRBJ1-1; 7 nucleotides align to TRBD1. V dropped 4 bases and J dropped 4; count of bases not matched to a gene: 3. Per the germline V gene, CDR1 is LGHDT and CDR2 is YNNKEL (reference sequence). CDR3 length equals 13 residues. The CDR3 here is CASSPGTATEAFF. The CDR3 nucleotides are TGTGCCAGCAGCCCAGGGACAGCCACTGAAGCTTTCTTT.

Comments on this clone: Distinct nucleotide sequences in the sample also encode this CDR3. This chain connects TRBV20-1 to TRBJ2-3; the D gene is possibly TRBD1 (5 bases). The CDR3 runs 12 residues. The V gene lost 3 bases and the J gene lost 4 bases, with 8 bases spanning the gap. Germline CDR1 reads DFQATT; CDR2 reads SNEGSKA (reference sequence). CDR3 loop: CSASQGADTQYF. DNA for the CDR3: TGCAGTGCTAGTCAAGGGGCAGATACGCAGTATTTT.

This chain links TRBV10-2 with TRBJ1-2, with D unclear. V was pared by 5 bases and J by 4 bases, with 11 bases between. This CDR3 comprises 13 residues. Germline-derived CDR1 and CDR2 are WSHSY and SAAADI. In DNA form, the CDR3 reads TGCGCCAGCAGTTTCCTGGGAGTCTATGGCTACACCTTC. This codes for CASSFLGVYGYTF.

V usage is TRBV4-1 and J usage is TRBJ2-3; perhaps TRBD2 as D (5 bases). CDR3 length: 15 residues. V was clipped by 0 bases and J by 6 bases, with 13 bases between them. Germline CDR1 and CDR2: MGHRA and YSYEKL. Here the CDR3 reads CASSQDPRGSDTQYF. For the CDR3, the DNA is TGCGCCAGCAGCCAAGACCCTCGGGGTTCTGATACGCAGTATTTT.

This chain connects TRBV5-1 to TRBJ2-1, with D tentatively TRBD2 (5 bases). Germline V gene lookup returns CDR1 SGHRS and CDR2 YFSETQ. The CDR3 has 17 amino acids. V shed 4 bases and J shed 0 bases, with 17 bases lying between them. Here the CDR3 reads CASSPTGLPLSYNEQFF. The CDR3 DNA reads as TGCGCCAGCAGCCCCACCGGACTTCCCCTCTCCTACAATGAGCAGTTCTTC.

The V gene is TRBV5-6, the J gene TRBJ1-1; D remains ambiguous. Looked up from germline, CDR1 is SGHDT and CDR2 is YYEEEE. Trimming pared 0 bases from V and 2 bases from J, leaving 5 bases between. The CDR3 sequence is 13 residues long. This CDR3 is CASSLELNTEAFF. DNA of the CDR3: TGTGCCAGCAGCTTGGAGCTTAACACTGAAGCTTTCTTT. Complete variable domain (other parts from reference TRBV5-6 and TRBJ1-1): DAGVTQSPTHLIKTRGQQVTLRCSPKSGHDTVSWYQQALGQGPQFIFQYYEEEERQRGNFPDRFSGHQFPNYSSELNVNALLLGDSALYLCASSLELNTEAFFGQGTRLTVV.

V is TRBV2 and J is TRBJ1-6, with 9 nucleotides matching TRBD1. This CDR3 region has 15 residues. Germline CDR1 SNHLY, CDR2 FYNNEI. V lost 6 bases, J lost 6 bases, and 6 bases stayed unmatched. In nucleotides, the CDR3 is TGTGCCAGCAGGGACAGGGGCCAGCCTAATTCACCCCTCCACTTT. It yields the protein CASRDRGQPNSPLHF.

This clone was counted only a few times. The V call is TRBV19, the J call TRBJ1-5; 9 bases are shared with TRBD1. The CDR3 loop spans 13 amino acids. Looked up from germline, CDR1 is LNHDA and CDR2 is SQIVND (reference sequence). J lost 6 bases, V lost 10 bases, and 7 bases had no gene match. In DNA form, the CDR3 reads TGTGCCACTGGGGACAGGGCGAGTCAGCCCCAGCATTTT. It codes for CATGDRASQPQHF. The full variable domain, completed using reference TRBV19 and TRBJ1-5, is DGGITQSPKYLFRKEGQNVTLSCEQNLNHDAMYWYRQDPGQGLRLIYYSQIVNDFQKGDIAEGYSVSREKKESFPLTVTSAQKNPTAFYLCATGDRASQPQHFGDGTRLSIL.

Comment on this clone: The junction differs from germline at one of its ends, possibly a read error. The CDR3 here is CASSQDEGREISGALANF. The CDR3, as DNA: TGTGCCAGCAGCCAAGACGAGGGCAGGGAGATTAGCGGGGCCTTAGCGAATTTT. The J gene is TRBJ2-3, the V gene TRBV3-1 (or the pseudogene TRBV3-2); 8 positions match TRBD2. This CDR3 has 18 residues. Germline CDR1 LGHDT, CDR2 YNNKEL (reference sequence).

The CDR3, as DNA: TGTGCCAGCAGCCCCCTGGCGGCATCCACAGATACGCAGTATTTT. Protein product: CASSPLAASTDTQYF. The J gene is TRBJ2-3, the V gene TRBV5-6, with no clear D. V lost 4 bases to trimming and J lost 2 bases, with 14 bases between them. Germline CDR1 SGHDT, CDR2 YYEEEE. This CDR3 has 15 amino acids.

The sample holds one count of this clone. The genes are TRBV10-3 and TRBJ2-2; D perhaps matches TRBD2 (6 bases). This CDR3 spans 14 amino acids. V gave up 2 bases and J gave up 5 bases, with 9 bases separating them. CDR1 and CDR2 from the germline V gene are ENHRY and SYGVKD. CDR3: CAISEIRGTGELFF. For the CDR3, the DNA is TGTGCCATCAGTGAGATTCGGGGGACCGGGGAGCTGTTTTTT.

The chain has TRBV3-1 (or the pseudogene TRBV3-2) and TRBJ2-3; TRBD1 might be the D (6 bases). V lost 4 bases, J lost 5 bases, and 13 bases lay in between. The CDR3 totals 14 residues. Germline V CDR1 and CDR2: LGHDT, YNNKEL (reference sequence). CDR3 protein: CASSPGANEDTQYF. The CDR3 region has the DNA TGTGCCAGCAGCCCAGGGGCCAATGAAGATACGCAGTATTTT.